This entry lists 31 T cell receptor beta chains sequenced from one sample in a study of breast tumors, draining lymph nodes, adjacent tissues. Axillary draining lymph nodes of breast cancer patients supplied the node samples. TCRdb redid the calling of the multiplex PCR reads with MiXCR, one entry per CDR3 protein. The data show approximately 210,000 distinct CDR3 sequences, about 32% seen once. The sequencing input was axillary lymph node tissue. Receptor source: a female donor with breast cancer. Some clones in this sample may be carry-over from other donors' samples.

A word on this clonotype: At one of its ends the junction is not consistent with the germline gene, which may arise from a read error. The chain employs TRBV4-1 and TRBJ1-2; the D gene is possibly TRBD1 (5 bases). Germline V gene lookup returns CDR1 MGHRA and CDR2 YSYEKL. The CDR3 consists of 13 residues. CDR3 sequence: CASSQGIGRDYTF. CDR3 DNA sequence: TGCGCCAGCAGCCAGGGGATAGGGCGGGACTACACTTTC.

This clonotype was seen repeatedly, ten times or more. The J gene is TRBJ2-7, the V gene TRBV6-6; D not certain. The CDR3 runs to 13 residues. CDR1 and CDR2 from the germline V gene are MNHNY and SVGAGI (reference sequence). Trimming took 2 bases from V and 2 from J, leaving 7 bases between them. The chain's CDR3 is CASSYQATYEQYF. The CDR3 DNA follows: TGTGCCAGCAGTTACCAGGCCACCTACGAGCAGTACTTC.

This clonotype was recorded at least ten times. The rearrangement uses TRBV7-9 and TRBJ2-5; D may be TRBD1 (6 bases). The germline gives CDR1 SEHNR, CDR2 FQNEAQ (reference sequence). V was cut by 1 base and J by 0 bases, with 12 bases left in between. This CDR3 has 16 amino acids. This CDR3 reads CASSLGVGGYQETQYF. The CDR3 nucleotides are TGTGCCAGCAGCTTAGGCGTAGGGGGATACCAAGAGACCCAGTACTTC.

In the case of this clonotype: This clone may be a read error of a much larger clone one base away. The chain couples TRBV5-6 to TRBJ2-3, with TRBD2 matching 7 bases. The V gene end was trimmed by 0 bases and the J gene end by 0 bases; junction bases not matched to a gene: 7. CDR1 is SGHDT, CDR2 YYEEEE, per germline. The CDR3 has 17 residues. CDR3 bases: TGTGCCAGCAGCTTGGAAAGAAAGCGGGGAAGCACAGATACGCAGTATTTT. It codes for CASSLERKRGSTDTQYF.

The chain uses TRBV15 and TRBJ2-5; D is possibly TRBD2 (5 bases). The CDR3 extends over 16 amino acids. CDR1 is LNHNV and CDR2 is YYDKDF in the germline V gene (reference sequence). V lost 5 bases to trimming and J lost 3 bases, with 19 bases between them. The CDR3 region has the DNA TGTGCCACCAGCCTAAAATCCGACCGGGGAGAAGAGACCCAGTACTTC. Its protein is CATSLKSDRGEETQYF.

CDR3 DNA: TGTGCCAGCAGTTACGTCGGACTAGCGGGAGGACGCTACAATGAGCAGTTCTTC. As protein: CASSYVGLAGGRYNEQFF. This rearrangement joins TRBV6-5 to TRBJ2-1; 14 nucleotides agree with TRBD2. V dropped 2 bases and J dropped 3; count of bases not matched to a gene: 6. The length of the CDR3 is 18 residues. From germline, CDR1 is MNHEY and CDR2 SVGAGI.

In the case of this clonotype: A much larger clone is a single base away; this may be a read error. This sequence joins TRBV6-1 and TRBJ1-4; 9 bases map to TRBD1. V trimming: 5 bases; J trimming: 7 bases; junction bases outside the gene matches: 8. The CDR3 is 15 residues long. Per the germline V gene, CDR1 is MNHNS and CDR2 is SASEGT. The CDR3 coding sequence is TGTGCCAGCAGTCTTTTAACAGGGGGCCGTGAAAAACTGTTTTTT. Translation: CASSLLTGGREKLFF.

This clonotype was picked up many times. V and J are TRBV24-1 and TRBJ2-5; 10 bases fit TRBD2. Germline V lookup: CDR1 KGHDR, CDR2 SFDVKD. V lost 3 bases and J lost 4; bases outside the gene matches: 7. CDR3 size: 16 residues. CDR3 nucleotide sequence: TGTGCCACCAGTGATCCAACTAGCGGGGTTAGAGAGACCCAGTACTTC. This translates into CATSDPTSGVRETQYF.

This clonotype was detected ten times or more. The V call is TRBV11-1, the J call TRBJ2-2; 7 bases fit TRBD1. This CDR3 contains 16 residues. Germline-derived CDR1 and CDR2 are SGHAT and FQDESV (reference sequence). V shed 10 bases and J 1 base; nucleotides not matched to a gene: 12. The CDR3 bases are TGTGCCACCGAGAAGCAGGGGGTTTTGAACACCGGGGAGCTGTTTTTT. Translated, it gives CATEKQGVLNTGELFF.

This clonotype was seen repeatedly, ten times or more. The chain links TRBV20-1 to TRBJ2-7; 8 nucleotides match TRBD1. The germline gives CDR1 DFQATT, CDR2 SNEGSKA (reference sequence). Trimming took 2 bases from V and 2 from J; bases not matched to a gene: 14. CDR3 length equals 17 residues. CDR3 protein: CSARNLFQGASPYEQYF. CDR3 nucleotides: TGCAGTGCTAGAAACCTATTCCAGGGGGCGTCCCCCTACGAGCAGTACTTC.

The chain is built from TRBV7-2 and TRBJ1-2; D is uncertain. From germline, CDR1 is SGHTA and CDR2 FQGNSA. This CDR3 contains 14 residues. Trimming removed 2 bases from V and 4 bases from J, with 11 bases in between. DNA for the CDR3: TGTGCCAGCAGCTTAATGGGGATAGGCTATGGCTACACCTTC. The encoded protein is CASSLMGIGYGYTF.

The chain is built from TRBV5-1 and TRBJ2-2; D may be TRBD2 (5 bases). V lost 0 bases to trimming and J lost 8 bases, with 11 bases between them. Germline-derived CDR1 and CDR2 are SGHRS and YFSETQ. The CDR3 length is 14 residues. This CDR3 is CASSLGLLNGELFF. CDR3 bases: TGCGCCAGCAGCTTGGGACTACTTAATGGGGAGCTGTTTTTT.

This chain joins TRBV10-1 and TRBJ2-5; 7 nucleotides align to TRBD2. CDR1 and CDR2 (germline): WNHNN, SYGVQD (reference sequence). With 4 bases clipped from V and 0 bases from J, the junction kept 2 bases outside the gene matches. The CDR3 consists of 14 residues. Here the CDR3 DNA reads TGCGCCAGCAGTGGGCTAGCGGACCAAGAGACCCAGTACTTC. It specifies CASSGLADQETQYF.

This clonotype was observed many times. The V and J genes are TRBV6-1 and TRBJ1-2; D ambiguous. Germline V gene lookup returns CDR1 MNHNS and CDR2 SASEGT. The V gene lost 2 bases and the J gene lost 1 base, with 2 bases spanning the gap. This CDR3 is 12 amino acids long. CDR3 region: CASSERNYGYTF. CDR3 nucleotide sequence: TGTGCCAGCAGTGAACGTAACTATGGCTACACCTTC.

Ten or more counts support this clonotype. V gene TRBV5-1 combines with J gene TRBJ2-2, with unresolved D. CDR3 length: 13 residues. Germline loops: CDR1 SGHRS, CDR2 YFSETQ. V lost 0 bases and J 5 bases, leaving 5 bases between the germline ends. The CDR3 DNA follows: TGCGCCAGCAGCTTGGTAATAACCGGGGAGCTGTTTTTT. This gives the protein CASSLVITGELFF.

The chain uses TRBV20-1 and TRBJ2-7; 10 bases are shared with TRBD1. This CDR3 region has 15 residues. Germline V gives CDR1 DFQATT, CDR2 SNEGSKA (reference sequence). V shed 3 bases, J shed 5 bases, and the junction held 10 bases outside the gene matches. The CDR3 loop is CSARPPGQGINEQYF. The CDR3 DNA reads as TGCAGTGCTAGGCCTCCGGGACAGGGGATCAACGAGCAGTACTTC.

This clonotype was counted many times. This chain joins TRBV9 and TRBJ2-2; maybe TRBD1 (5 bases). V lost 0 bases, J lost 4 bases, and 10 bases lay in between. CDR1 is SGDLS, CDR2 YYNGEE, per germline. The CDR3 runs 15 residues. Here the CDR3 reads CASSVDQGSTGELFF. CDR3 bases: TGTGCCAGCAGCGTAGACCAGGGCAGCACCGGGGAGCTGTTTTTT. The entire variable domain, with the rest obtained from reference TRBV9 and TRBJ2-2, is as follows: DSGVTQTPKHLITATGQRVTLRCSPRSGDLSVYWYQQSLDQGLQFLIQYYNGEERAKGNILERFSAQQFPDLHSELNLSSLELGDSALYFCASSVDQGSTGELFFGEGSRLTVL.

This clonotype was detected many times. This may stem from a read error, because a much larger clone lies one nucleotide away. This sequence joins TRBV7-7 and TRBJ2-5, with 12 nucleotides matching TRBD2. The CDR3 is made up of 20 amino acids. Germline CDR1 reads SSHAT; CDR2 reads FNYEAQ (reference sequence). The CDR3 region has the DNA TGTGCTAGCAGCTTATCATCCAGACTAGCGGGAGAAGTACTTGTGGAGACCCAGTACTTC. The encoded protein is CASSLSSRLAGEVLVETQYF.

Note on this clonotype: Since the CDR3 does not end with the conserved phenylalanine or tryptophan, this likely comes from a read error. This sequence joins TRBV6-5 and TRBJ1-2; 8 nucleotides agree with TRBD1. This CDR3 contains 16 residues. Germline V lookup: CDR1 MNHEY, CDR2 SVGAGI. CDR3 protein: CASSHSTGQGPHGYTL. The CDR3 region has the DNA TGTGCCAGCAGTCACTCCACAGGACAGGGTCCCCATGGCTACACCCTC.

In its sample, this clonotype was seen a few times. This may arise from a read error, as a much more abundant clone is one base away. The chain employs TRBV9 and TRBJ1-4; TRBD1 might be the D (5 bases). The CDR3 is made up of 15 amino acids. CDR1 and CDR2 from the germline V gene are SGDLS and YYNGEE. CDR3 bases: TGTGCCAGCAGCGTAGCGAGCCGGGGGGATGAAAAACCGTTTTTT. Encoded protein: CASSVASRGDEKPFF.

In this sample, this clonotype turned up many times. Since a much larger clone is just one base distant, this may be a read error. This chain joins TRBV20-1 and TRBJ1-2; 8 nucleotides line up with TRBD1. This CDR3 has 13 amino acids. The germline V gene encodes CDR1 DFQATT and CDR2 SNEGSKA (reference sequence). The CDR3 nucleotides read TGCAGTGCTCTCCTCGGACAGGGCTATGCCTACACCTTC. Its protein product is CSALLGQGYAYTF.

This clonotype occurred many times. The chain recombines TRBV5-1 with TRBJ1-2; D unresolved. This CDR3 spans 15 amino acids. Germline CDR1 is SGHRS and CDR2 is YFSETQ. V lost 0 bases to trimming and J lost 3 bases, with 12 bases between them. The CDR3 sequence is CASSLGAESYYGYTF. CDR3 sequence (DNA): TGCGCCAGCAGCTTGGGGGCCGAATCATACTATGGCTACACCTTC.

This clonotype was observed many times. The rearrangement uses TRBV7-9 and TRBJ2-5; D possibly corresponds to TRBD1 (6 bases). V shed 5 bases and J shed 4 bases, with 17 bases lying between them. This CDR3 spans 15 amino acids. Germline values: CDR1 SEHNR, CDR2 FQNEAQ (reference sequence). The CDR3 loop is CASSASGHIRETQYF. The CDR3 DNA is TGTGCCAGCAGCGCTTCGGGACACATTCGAGAGACCCAGTACTTC.

At least ten counts were recorded for this clonotype. The chain employs TRBV7-2 and TRBJ2-7; D is perhaps TRBD1 or TRBD2 (5 bases each). CDR1 is SGHTA, CDR2 FQGNSA, per germline. This CDR3 spans 14 amino acids. Between the trimmed V and J ends, which lost 1 base and 2 bases, there was a span of 9 bases. The CDR3 sequence is CASSLGTGPYEQYF. CDR3 in DNA: TGTGCCAGCAGCTTAGGGACGGGACCCTACGAGCAGTACTTC. Full variable domain (rest looked up from reference TRBV7-2 and TRBJ2-7): GAGVSQSPSNKVTEKGKDVELRCDPISGHTALYWYRQSLGQGLEFLIYFQGNSAPDKSGLPSDRFSAERTGGSVSTLTIQRTQQEDSAVYLCASSLGTGPYEQYFGPGTRLTVT.

This clonotype was recorded many times. The chain joins TRBV5-6 to TRBJ2-7, with D possibly matching TRBD1 (5 bases). Germline loops: CDR1 SGHDT, CDR2 YYEEEE. Trimming shortened V by 4 bases and J by 6 bases, and 20 bases separated the two germline ends. This CDR3 is built from 15 residues. The CDR3 DNA is TGTGCCAGCAGCGAAAGGGGCCTGGGTGAGGTCGAGCAGTACTTC. Its protein product is CASSERGLGEVEQYF.

This clonotype was detected ten times or more. V usage is TRBV7-2 and J usage is TRBJ2-1, with 8 bases lining up with TRBD2. The V gene end was trimmed by 7 bases and the J gene end by 9 bases; junction bases not matched to a gene: 11. This CDR3 has 14 residues. Germline V gives CDR1 SGHTA, CDR2 FQGNSA. CDR3: CASKTPPGGAEQFF. CDR3 bases: TGTGCCAGCAAAACCCCCCCGGGAGGGGCTGAGCAGTTCTTC. Full variable domain (missing parts from reference TRBV7-2 and TRBJ2-1): GAGVSQSPSNKVTEKGKDVELRCDPISGHTALYWYRQSLGQGLEFLIYFQGNSAPDKSGLPSDRFSAERTGGSVSTLTIQRTQQEDSAVYLCASKTPPGGAEQFFGPGTRLTVL.

The chain has TRBV28 and TRBJ2-5, with D perhaps being TRBD1 or TRBD2 (5 bases each). The CDR3 loop spans 16 amino acids. Germline CDR1 MDHEN, CDR2 SYDVKM. Trimming shortened V by 2 bases and J by 6 bases, and 19 bases separated the two germline ends. This CDR3 is CASSLPVGTESQTQYF. The CDR3 DNA sequence: TGTGCCAGCAGTTTACCAGTAGGGACCGAGTCTCAGACCCAGTACTTC.

This clonotype was counted ten times or more. V gene TRBV3-1 combines with J gene TRBJ2-7; D gene unclear. V lost 4 bases and J 4 bases, leaving 5 bases between the germline ends. This CDR3 has 11 amino acids. The germline gives CDR1 LGHDT, CDR2 YNNKEL (reference sequence). As DNA, the CDR3 is TGTGCCAGCAGCCTAATTTACGAGCAGTACTTC. Residues: CASSLIYEQYF.

A note on this clonotype: A single base separates this from a much larger clone, so it may be a read error. The chain is built from TRBV16 and TRBJ2-4, with D perhaps TRBD2 (6 bases). The CDR3 consists of 14 residues. Germline CDR1 and CDR2: KGHSY and FQNENV. The CDR3 DNA is TGCGCCAGCAGCCATCGACTAGGGGCGGACATTCGGTACTTC. Its protein product is CASSHRLGADIRYF.

DNA of the CDR3: TGTGCCAGCTTTCCGGGACAGGGGGCCGCGAACACTGAAGCTTTCTTT. It codes for CASFPGQGAANTEAFF. V usage is TRBV5-4 and J usage is TRBJ1-1; 12 bases fit TRBD1. Trimming took 7 bases from V and 1 from J; bases not matched to a gene: 8. CDR3 length: 16 residues. Germline assignment: CDR1 SGHNT and CDR2 YYREEE (reference sequence).

In this sample, this clonotype turned up many times. This chain connects TRBV11-3 to TRBJ2-1, with a weak D call TRBD2 (5 bases). In germline, CDR1 is SGHNT, CDR2 YENEEA. This CDR3 comprises 16 residues. V lost 0 bases, J lost 4 bases, and 13 bases lay in between. The CDR3 DNA is TGTGCCAGCAGCTTAGATTCAGGACTCACTTACAATGAGCAGTTCTTC. Protein product: CASSLDSGLTYNEQFF.